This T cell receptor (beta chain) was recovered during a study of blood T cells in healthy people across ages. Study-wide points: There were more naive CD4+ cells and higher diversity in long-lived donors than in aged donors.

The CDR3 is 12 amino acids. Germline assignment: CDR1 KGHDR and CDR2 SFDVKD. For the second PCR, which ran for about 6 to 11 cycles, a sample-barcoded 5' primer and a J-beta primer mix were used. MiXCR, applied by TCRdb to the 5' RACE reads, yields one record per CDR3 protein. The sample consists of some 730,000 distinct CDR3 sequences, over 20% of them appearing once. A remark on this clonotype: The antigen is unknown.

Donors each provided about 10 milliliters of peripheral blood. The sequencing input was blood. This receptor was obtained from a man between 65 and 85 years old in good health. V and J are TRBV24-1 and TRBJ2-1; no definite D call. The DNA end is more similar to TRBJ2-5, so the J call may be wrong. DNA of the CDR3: TGTGCCACCAGTGGACCCTTAGAGACCCAGTACTTC. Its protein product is CATSGPLETQYF.